This T cell receptor (beta chain) was found in a study of human T cells and chemical hapten exposure. Per germline, CDR1 KGHSH and CDR2 LQKENI. V dropped 5 bases and J dropped 5 bases, with 12 bases sitting between them. This CDR3 contains 13 residues. Findings and limits, study-wide: Sensitizing to DPC left TCRs with a frequency above 1 in 1000 unaltered.

The library tagged individual cDNA molecules with unique molecular identifiers. TCRdb re-derived calls from the RACE reads in MiXCR, one entry per CDR3 protein. The data show 150,000 to 200,000 distinct CDR3 sequences, with around 30% seen just once and under 2.5% held by the top ten. This clonotype was counted between two and nine times. No antigen is known for it. Indicated time point: patch test 3, about 24 weeks after DPC sensitization. Treatment of the sample: therapeutic diphenylcyclopropenone sensitization with weekly scalp DPC. This specimen consisted of whole blood, obtained in connection with sensitization to the hapten diphenylcyclopropenone (DPC). This receptor was identified in a woman younger than 30 with alopecia areata. Some clones in this sample may be carry-over from other donors' samples. V and J are TRBV18 and TRBJ1-1; D ambiguous. CDR3 bases: TGTGCCAGCTCATCCGCCGCGAATACTGAAGCTTTCTTT. This encodes CASSSAANTEAFF.